This record concerns one TCR beta chain sequence. What it binds is unknown. Only in-frame clones appear in the TCRdb table, and some are missing; sequencing was by immunoSEQ multiplex PCR. The sample holds roughly 150,000 clones; about 90% are singletons and the top ten take 1.1% to 1.5%. This entry is derived from a study of T cell responses to AZD1222 COVID-19 vaccine. Study context: Timing groups of about 4 and about 12 weeks for second doses were pooled. Study-wide findings and caveats: Among spike-specific TCRs, nearly half reportedly target unmutated variant regions.

The CDR3 runs to 13 residues. V shed 4 bases and J shed 4 bases, with 8 bases lying between them. Germline loops: CDR1 MNHEY, CDR2 SVGAGI. This TCR was recovered from an adult in good health. This sequence joins TRBV6-5 and TRBJ2-1; D unresolved. The sequencing here drew on peripheral blood, taken on day 0 of AZD1222 vaccination. The CDR3 is CASSSARYNEQFF. Written as DNA, the CDR3 is TGTGCCAGCAGTTCAGCGAGGTACAATGAGCAGTTCTTC.